One and the same sample provided the 20 T cell receptor beta chains below, sequenced in a study of CD8 T cells in Susac syndrome. An input of about 0.5 to 1 ug of RNA was subjected to reverse transcription using random hexamers. TCRdb analysed the immunoSEQ multiplex PCR reads with MiXCR anew, one entry per CDR3 protein. Here the sample spans roughly 120,000 distinct CDR3 sequences, 94% being singletons. The sequenced material came from CD4+ T cells from PBMCs. These receptors were obtained from a human donor in good health.

The gene calls are TRBV5-6 and TRBJ2-1; no definite D call. The V gene's germline CDR1 is SGHDT and CDR2 YYEEEE. V was cut by 0 bases and J by 0 bases, with 7 bases left in between. This CDR3 has 15 residues. CDR3 bases: TGTGCCAGCAGCTTGGGCTCGAGCTCCTACAATGAGCAGTTCTTC. Translated: CASSLGSSSYNEQFF.

The V call is TRBV6-2 or TRBV6-3, the J call TRBJ2-7; 8 bases are shared with TRBD1. Per the germline V gene, CDR1 is MNHEY and CDR2 is SVGEGT. This CDR3 region has 13 residues. Trimming removed 6 bases from V and 5 bases from J; junction bases left unmatched: 6. The CDR3 sequence: CASRSTGAHEQYF. The CDR3 nucleotides read TGTGCCAGCAGATCGACAGGGGCCCACGAGCAGTACTTC.

V gene TRBV9 combines with J gene TRBJ1-6; a weak D match, TRBD1 (5 bases). V gave up 0 bases and J gave up 8 bases, with 12 bases separating them. This CDR3 is built from 15 residues. In germline, CDR1 is SGDLS, CDR2 YYNGEE. Here the CDR3 reads CASSVAGRADSPLHF. CDR3 DNA sequence: TGTGCCAGCAGCGTAGCGGGCAGGGCTGATTCACCCCTCCACTTT.

This clonotype was seen once. V gene TRBV12-3 or TRBV12-4 combines with J gene TRBJ2-1; TRBD2 aligns across 12 bases. This CDR3 contains 16 residues. Germline trimming cut 2 bases from V and 10 bases from J; bases unmatched to any gene: 9. Here the CDR3 DNA reads TGTGCCAGCAGTTTAAGTACTAGCGGGAGGACCGTCGAGCAGTTCTTC. This gives the protein CASSLSTSGRTVEQFF.

A single count supports this clonotype. The rearrangement joins TRBV28 to TRBJ2-2, with 8 bases aligning to TRBD2. V lost 0 bases, J lost 8 bases, and 8 bases stayed unmatched. The CDR3 consists of 16 residues. The germline V gene has CDR1 MDHEN and CDR2 SYDVKM. In DNA form, the CDR3 reads TGTGCCAGCAGTTTATGGGGGACTAGAGGAGCGGGGGAGCTGTTTTTT. Its translation: CASSLWGTRGAGELFF.

V is TRBV6-2 or TRBV6-3 and J is TRBJ2-5; D is unresolved. In germline, CDR1 is MNHEY, CDR2 SVGEGT. V lost 0 bases to trimming and J lost 5 bases, with 10 bases between them. The CDR3 runs to 14 residues. This CDR3 is CASSYSLRVETQYF. The CDR3 DNA reads as TGTGCCAGCAGTTACTCGCTAAGGGTTGAGACCCAGTACTTC.

The rearrangement links TRBV2 to TRBJ2-5; possible D gene TRBD2, 5 bases. The CDR3 is 15 amino acids. The V end was cut by 5 bases, the J end by 5 bases, with 18 bases between. Germline V gene lookup returns CDR1 SNHLY and CDR2 FYNNEI. The CDR3 DNA is TGTGCCAGCAGTTACCAACAAGAGGGTGGGGAGACCCAGTACTTC. It specifies CASSYQQEGGETQYF.

The CDR3 DNA reads TGTGCCAGCAGCACTCAGGGGAGCGGCAATCAGCCCCAGCATTTT. This translates into CASSTQGSGNQPQHF. The chain carries TRBV28 and TRBJ1-5; D is possibly TRBD1 (6 bases). The germline V gene has CDR1 MDHEN and CDR2 SYDVKM. V was trimmed by 6 bases and J by 2 bases, leaving 14 bases between them. The CDR3 covers 15 residues.

The chain links TRBV12-3 or TRBV12-4 to TRBJ2-2; D perhaps matches TRBD2 (6 bases). The length of the CDR3 is 13 residues. The V gene lost 3 bases and the J gene lost 7 bases, with 9 bases spanning the gap. In nucleotides, the CDR3 is TGTGCCAGCAGTTTCGCGGGGATCGGGGAGCTGTTTTTT. Residues: CASSFAGIGELFF.

The gene calls are TRBV19 and TRBJ1-5; D gene unclear. The CDR3 sequence is 13 residues long. V shed 2 bases and J shed 1 base, with 3 bases lying between them. The germline V gene has CDR1 LNHDA and CDR2 SQIVND (reference sequence). The CDR3, as DNA: TGTGCCAGTAGTATATCCAGCAATCAGCCCCAGCATTTT. It is translated as CASSISSNQPQHF.

J is TRBJ2-7 and V is TRBV9; 8 bases align to TRBD1. The V and J ends lost 0 bases and 1 base, in that order; junction bases with no gene match: 6. Germline lookup yields CDR1 SGDLS and CDR2 YYNGEE. CDR3 length: 16 amino acids. This chain's CDR3 is CASSVEAGGKSYEQYF. The CDR3 DNA sequence: TGTGCCAGCAGCGTAGAGGCAGGGGGCAAATCCTACGAGCAGTACTTC.

The chain recombines TRBV20-1 with TRBJ2-5, with D unresolved. Trimming stripped 3 bases from V and 4 bases from J, with 15 bases between. This CDR3 has 14 residues. Germline loops: CDR1 DFQATT, CDR2 SNEGSKA (reference sequence). The CDR3 sequence: CSARVRAWGETQYF. The CDR3 DNA sequence: TGCAGTGCTAGGGTTAGGGCCTGGGGAGAGACCCAGTACTTC.

The chain uses TRBV20-1 and TRBJ2-7; D might be TRBD2 (5 bases). With 0 bases removed from V and 1 base from J, the gap between germline ends came to 10 bases. The CDR3 has 14 residues. Germline values: CDR1 DFQATT, CDR2 SNEGSKA (reference sequence). As DNA, the CDR3 is TGCAGTGCTAGAGATGGAACGGGGTCCTACGAGCAGTACTTC. This codes for CSARDGTGSYEQYF.

The J gene is TRBJ2-3, the V gene TRBV3-1; D is possibly TRBD2 (5 bases). The CDR3 is made up of 15 amino acids. Germline CDR1 and CDR2: LGHDT and YNNKEL (reference sequence). Trimming shortened V by 1 base and J by 4 bases, and 12 bases separated the two germline ends. DNA of the CDR3: TGTGCCAGCAGCCAAGCTAGCAGCCGGGCAGATACGCAGTATTTT. It specifies CASSQASSRADTQYF.

The gene calls are TRBV7-9 and TRBJ2-7, with D perhaps matching TRBD1 (6 bases). V lost 5 bases and J lost 2, with 22 bases in between. CDR1 SEHNR and CDR2 FQNEAQ come from the germline V gene (reference sequence). The CDR3 is 17 amino acids. CDR3 sequence: CASSPIKPGHTTYEQYF. CDR3 nucleotides: TGTGCCAGCAGCCCAATTAAGCCGGGACATACGACCTACGAGCAGTACTTC.

The rearrangement uses TRBV20-1 and TRBJ2-3, with 8 bases that match TRBD2. The CDR3 is 15 residues long. CDR1 is DFQATT, CDR2 SNEGSKA, per germline (reference sequence). The V and J ends lost 5 bases and 4 bases, in that order; junction bases with no gene match: 11. CDR3 region: CSAGGTRSFPDTQYF. DNA for the CDR3: TGCAGTGCTGGTGGGACTAGATCTTTCCCAGATACGCAGTATTTT.

The rearrangement joins TRBV28 to TRBJ1-1, with a weak D call TRBD1 (6 bases). The CDR3 is made up of 14 amino acids. Germline-derived CDR1 and CDR2 are MDHEN and SYDVKM. V was shortened by 5 bases and J by 3 bases, with 13 bases between the two germline ends. In DNA, the CDR3 is TGTGCCAGCAGTATAGACACAGGGTACACTGAAGCTTTCTTT. Translated: CASSIDTGYTEAFF.

This rearrangement joins TRBV4-2 to TRBJ2-7; no clear D. V was shortened by 0 bases and J by 4 bases, with 7 bases between the two germline ends. The germline V gene has CDR1 LGHNA and CDR2 YNFKEQ. CDR3 length: 13 amino acids. This CDR3 reads CASSQDLSYEQYF. CDR3 nucleotide sequence: TGTGCCAGCAGCCAAGATCTGAGTTACGAGCAGTACTTC.

This rearrangement joins TRBV30 to TRBJ2-7, with D perhaps being TRBD1 or TRBD2 (6 bases each). With 2 bases removed from V and 2 bases from J, the gap between germline ends came to 10 bases. In germline, CDR1 is GTSNPN, CDR2 SVGIG (reference sequence). The CDR3 has 13 amino acids. CDR3 amino acids: CAWSPGGPYEQYF. The CDR3 DNA sequence: TGTGCCTGGAGTCCCGGGGGCCCCTACGAGCAGTACTTC.

J is TRBJ2-5 and V is TRBV14; TRBD2 matches at 7 bases. The CDR3 length is 15 residues. Losses at the gene ends were 1 base for V and 4 bases for J; bases not matched to a gene: 6. The germline V gene has CDR1 SGHDN and CDR2 FVKESK. The chain's CDR3 is CASSQARSGGETQYF. DNA of the CDR3: TGTGCCAGCAGCCAAGCCAGGTCGGGGGGAGAGACCCAGTACTTC.